These T cell receptor beta chains were read from a single sample in a study of graft-versus-host responses after intestinal transplantation. Antigens of these TCRs are unknown. Only in-frame clones appear in the TCRdb table, and some are missing; sequencing was by immunoSEQ multiplex PCR. The table includes about 92,000 clones, under 95% detected once. The sample in question was unstimulated CD8+ T cells sorted from spleen or lymph node cells, obtained before intestinal transplant. Receptor source: a human donor who received an intestinal transplant. The CDR3 runs from the conserved cysteine through the conserved F or W. Fields, in order: clone size, V gene, D gene, J gene, CDR3 DNA, CDR3 protein. D genes are given only for firm matches. Clone size is stated in some rows and not others, as once, few, many or a class when expanded.

>NA|TRBV7-9|TRBD2|TRBJ2-7
TGTGCCAGCAGCTTCGGGGGATCTGGGCGGGAGCCGCCCTACGAGCAGTACTTC
CASSFGGSGREPPYEQYF
>once|TRBV9|NA|TRBJ1-2
TGTGCCAGCAGCGTATGGGTAGGGAACTATGGCTACACCTTC
CASSVWVGNYGYTF
>NA|TRBV5-1|NA|TRBJ2-3
TGCGCCAGCCTTGAGGGGGGGGCTCTCACAGATACGCAGTATTTT
CASLEGGALTDTQYF
>NA|TRBV7-6|TRBD2|TRBJ2-2
TGTGCCAGCAGCCCCCTTTTAGCGGGAGGTACCGGGGAGCTGTTTTTT
CASSPLLAGGTGELFF
>once|TRBV6-1|TRBD1|TRBJ2-5
TGTGCCATCCCGGCCAGGGGGGAGACCCAGTACTTC
CAIPARGETQYF
>NA|TRBV4-1|TRBD2|TRBJ2-7
TGCGCCAGCAGCCAAGCCCAACTAGCGCCGACCTACGAGCAGTACTTC
CASSQAQLAPTYEQYF
>NA|TRBV9|TRBD1|TRBJ1-2
TGTGCCAGCAGCGTAGACCAGGGGGCAAACTATGGCTACACCTTC
CASSVDQGANYGYTF
>NA|TRBV7-9|TRBD2|TRBJ2-5
TGTGCCAGCAGCCCCCTAGCGGGGGGGCATGAGACCCAGTACTTC
CASSPLAGGHETQYF
>NA|TRBV5-1|TRBD1|TRBJ1-2
TGCGCCAGCAGCTTAACCGGGACAGGGGGCGATGGCTACACCTTC
CASSLTGTGGDGYTF
>NA|TRBV11-2|TRBD1|TRBJ2-3
TGTGCCAGCAGCCAGACAGGGGGCCTCACAGATACGCAGTATTTT
CASSQTGGLTDTQYF
>NA|TRBV21-1|NA|TRBJ2-7
TGTGCCAGCATCCGCGAGGGGGTTCGGTTTTGGGAGCAGTACTTC
CASIREGVRFWEQYF
>NA|TRBV27|NA|TRBJ1-1
TGTGCCAGCAGTCCATTGACGAAGGGCCGAGGCACTGAAGCTTTCTTT
CASSPLTKGRGTEAFF
>NA|TRBV6-1|NA|TRBJ1-4
TGTGCCAGCAGTGATGGCCCGACAGTAAGTGAAAAACTGTTTTTT
CASSDGPTVSEKLFF
>NA|TRBV13|NA|TRBJ1-2
TGTGCCAGCAGCTCAATACAAAACCCCTATGGCTACACCTTC
CASSSIQNPYGYTF
>NA|TRBV6-1|TRBD1|TRBJ1-2
TGTGCCAGCAGTGCTACAGGGGTCCCGAACTATGGCTACACCTTC
CASSATGVPNYGYTF
>few|TRBV5-6|NA|TRBJ2-7
TGTGCCAGCAGCCTGGACACCTACGAGCAGTACTTC
CASSLDTYEQYF
>once|TRBV5-1|TRBD1|TRBJ2-7
TGCGCCAGCAGCGACAGGGGGCAGAACTACGAGCAGTACTTC
CASSDRGQNYEQYF
>NA|TRBV9|NA|TRBJ2-7
TGTGCCAGCAGCGGTAGTGAGGGGGCCTACGAGCAGTACTTC
CASSGSEGAYEQYF
>few|TRBV6-1|TRBD2|TRBJ2-5
TGTGCCAGCAGTGAACTAGCGGGGGGGCCGAAGACCCAGTACTTC
CASSELAGGPKTQYF
>NA|TRBV9|NA|TRBJ2-7
TGTGCCAGCAGCGGCCCCGGTGATCACGAGCAGTACTTC
CASSGPGDHEQYF
>NA|TRBV28|NA|TRBJ2-1
TGTGCCAGCTCGAACAATGAGCAGTTCTTC
CASSNNEQFF
>once|TRBV30|TRBD2|TRBJ2-7
TGTGCCTTAGACCGAACTAGCGGGATCCACGAGCAGTACTTC
CALDRTSGIHEQYF
>NA|TRBV11-3|NA|TRBJ2-2
TGTGCCAGCAGCCCCCTGAACACCGGGGAGCTGTTTTTT
CASSPLNTGELFF
>NA|TRBV7-9|TRBD1|TRBJ2-2
TGTGCCAGCAGCTTTCTCGGGACAGGGGTTTTAGCCGGGGAGCTGTTTTTT
CASSFLGTGVLAGELFF
>NA|TRBV29-1|NA|TRBJ1-2
TGCAGCGTGCAAACAGGGACCTATGGCTACACCTTC
CSVQTGTYGYTF
>NA|TRBV6-1|NA|TRBJ2-1
TGTGCCAGCAGTGTGGGCAGAACAAACTACAATGAGCAGTTCTTC
CASSVGRTNYNEQFF
>NA|TRBV14|TRBD1|TRBJ2-7
TGTGCCAGCAGCATAGGACAGGGCCACGAGCAGTACTTC
CASSIGQGHEQYF
>NA|TRBV7-9|NA|TRBJ1-5
TGTGCCAGCAGCTTAGGCCAGGGTGGTCAGCCCCAGCATTTT
CASSLGQGGQPQHF
>NA|TRBV7-6|NA|TRBJ2-7
TGTGCCAGCAGCCAAGACAGTTCCTACGAGCAGTACTTC
CASSQDSSYEQYF
>NA|TRBV9|TRBD1|TRBJ1-2
TGTGCCAGCAGCGAAACACCGGGACAGGATATCTTCCCGCAGCGAAATGGCTACACCTTC
CASSETPGQDIFPQRNGYTF
>NA|TRBV2|NA|TRBJ1-1
TGTGCCAGCACCGTGACTGAAGCTTTCTTT
CASTVTEAFF
>NA|TRBV11-2|TRBD2|TRBJ2-7
TGTGCCAGCAGCTTACTAGCGGGAGGCTCCTACGAGCAGTACTTC
CASSLLAGGSYEQYF
>NA|TRBV14|NA|TRBJ2-4
TGTGCCAGCAGCCAGACTAGGGCGGGGTCCAAAAACATTCAGTACTTC
CASSQTRAGSKNIQYF
>NA|TRBV4-1|NA|TRBJ1-4
TGCGCCAGCAGCCAAGAAATCGCCCCGGGTACTAATGAAAAACTGTTTTTT
CASSQEIAPGTNEKLFF
>NA|TRBV5-6|NA|TRBJ2-3
TGTGCCAGCAGCTTTTCGGTGGATCTAGCTTCCCCAGATACGCAGTATTTT
CASSFSVDLASPDTQYF
>few|TRBV27|NA|TRBJ2-7
TGTGCCAGCAGTTCGGGTGAGGACTACGAGCAGTACTTC
CASSSGEDYEQYF
>NA|TRBV2|TRBD1|TRBJ2-2
TGTGCCAGCAGTGTCCCGGGACAGGGAAACACCGGGGAGCTGTTTTTT
CASSVPGQGNTGELFF
>NA|TRBV6-6|TRBD2|TRBJ2-3
TGTGCCAGCACCCCATCACTAGCGGGATTCGATACGCAGTATTTT
CASTPSLAGFDTQYF
>NA|TRBV5-6|NA|TRBJ1-4
TGTGCCAGCAGCTTGGCAGGGAATGAAAAACTGTTTTTT
CASSLAGNEKLFF
>NA|TRBV6-1|NA|TRBJ2-3
TGTGCCAGCAGTTGGGACGGTGCTCTGGATACGCAGTATTTT
CASSWDGALDTQYF
>once|TRBV7-9|NA|TRBJ2-6
TGTGCCAGCAGCTTAGCGCAGGGCAGGGGCACTGGGGCCAACGTCCTGACTTTC
CASSLAQGRGTGANVLTF